This T cell receptor beta chain was captured in a study of blood T cell repertoires in COVID-19. Germline V lookup: CDR1 KGHDR, CDR2 SFDVKD. J was trimmed by 7 bases and V by 2 bases; bases with no gene match: 10. The CDR3 runs to 16 residues. Profiled with immunoSEQ multiplex PCR; TCRdb holds only in-frame clones, not every one. Of 50,000 or so clones in the sample, 85% to 90% were seen once. The clonotype comes from a human donor in a cohort sampled during active COVID-19. Material: peripheral blood. The chain employs TRBV24-1 and TRBJ1-5, with TRBD1 identical over 7 bases. The CDR3: CATSDSGGPGAQPQHF. The CDR3 coding sequence is TGTGCCACCAGTGATTCAGGGGGGCCGGGGGCACAGCCCCAGCATTTT.